The T cell receptor beta chain under discussion was sequenced for a study of T-cell reconstitution after alpha-beta-depleted transplantation in children. This clonotype turned up a few times. Preparation of the TCRbeta library used unique molecular identifiers. TCRdb re-called the PCR reads with MiXCR, one entry per CDR3 protein. The repertoire includes hundreds of thousands of distinct CDR3 sequences, 9.9% of them detected once, and about a tenth sits in the top ten. Trimming at V came to 1 base and at J to 2 bases, leaving 13 bases not matched to a gene. The CDR3 covers 19 residues. Germline CDR1 LGHDT, CDR2 YNNKEL (reference sequence).

The chain combines TRBV3-1 with TRBJ2-4, with 8 bases identical to TRBD1. The specimen comprised PBMCs from the stem cell graft donor, sampled from the stem cell graft. The receptor comes from a human donor who donated a stem cell graft to a child with SCID. The CDR3 sequence is CASSQARGQGLMSKNIQYF. The CDR3 nucleotides read TGTGCCAGCAGCCAAGCCCGAGGACAGGGATTGATGTCCAAAAACATTCAGTACTTC.